This TCR beta chain originates from a study of vaccination effects on CD4 cells after COVID-19. Using immunoSEQ multiplex PCR, the repertoire was profiled, and TCRdb retains in-frame clones only, with some absent. The sample records roughly 27,000 clones, 72% being singletons. ViraFEST used viral peptide pools to expand antigen-specific CD4+ T cells before sequencing. Upon completion of 10 days in culture, CD4+ T cells were isolated. The study found no prior SARS-CoV-2 infection in the vaccine recipients, who tested negative for nucleocapsid antibodies. Half the medium was replaced with IL-2 medium on days 3 and 7. To note about this clone: Its antigen is still unknown.

Germline V lookup: CDR1 SEHNR, CDR2 FQNEAQ (reference sequence). This CDR3 is built from 12 residues. The ends were cut back, 2 bases at V and 5 bases at J, with 6 bases in the middle. The study, taken as a whole, reports: The study got few convalescent patients and did not collect any early post-infection timepoints.

This chain connects TRBV7-9 to TRBJ1-2; D uncertain. The sample here was CD4+ T cells from PBMCs cultured with SARS-CoV-2 spike peptides, taken before COVID-19 vaccination. This TCR came from a human donor who received a COVID-19 vaccine. CDR3: CASSLPGYGYTF. CDR3 sequence (DNA): TGTGCCAGCAGCTTACCTGGGTATGGCTACACCTTC. Drawing the rest from reference TRBV7-9 and TRBJ1-2, the complete variable domain is DTGVSQNPRHKITKRGQNVTFRCDPISEHNRLYWYRQTLGQGPEFLTYFQNEAQLEKSRLLSDRFSAERPKGSFSTLEIQRTEQGDSAMYLCASSLPGYGYTFGSGTRLTVV.